A single sample is the source of the 18 T cell receptor beta chains below, sequenced in a study of T cell clonality in common variable immunodeficiency. The protocol was immunoSEQ multiplex PCR, while the TCRdb copy is restricted to in-frame clones and leaves out a portion. Recorded here are 40,000 to 55,000 clones, none singletons. Sequenced material: peripheral blood mononuclear cells. These receptors all stem from a person aged 18-69 years in good health.

This clone was seen a handful of times. Possible read error: a much larger clone is one base away. The CDR3 end lies 3 residues beyond the end of the read and is filled in from the germline J gene. The J gene is TRBJ1-1, the V gene TRBV7-7; TRBD1 agrees at 8 bases. V trimming: 5 bases; J trimming: 3 bases; junction bases outside the gene matches: 2. The CDR3 runs 13 residues. Germline V lookup: CDR1 SSHAT, CDR2 FNYEAQ (reference sequence). The CDR3 is CASSPDRDTEAFF. The CDR3 DNA, read in part, is TGTGCCAGCAGCCCGGACAGGGACACTGAA.

This clone was observed a handful of times. The read ends 3 residues shy of where the CDR3 ends; the end is completed using the germline J gene. This chain links TRBV7-8 with TRBJ1-5, with D perhaps matching TRBD1 (5 bases). This CDR3 region has 16 residues. Trimming removed 1 base at V and 6 bases at J, with 16 bases between. Germline V gene data show CDR1 as SGHVS and CDR2 as FQNEAQ. Partial CDR3 DNA: TGTGCCAGCAGCTTAGGGCTTAGCAGGGTTTTTCAGCCC. This gives the protein CASSLGLSRVFQP. The full CDR3 reads CASSLGLSRVFQPQHF.

This clone has ten or more counts. The CDR3 end is not reached by the read, which stops 3 residues before it; the germline J gene fills it in. This sample includes further DNA sequences coding for the same CDR3. The chain is built from TRBV2 and TRBJ1-5, with 8 bases matching TRBD1. The CDR3 spans 13 residues. V lost 4 bases to trimming and J lost 4 bases; unmatched junction nucleotides: 0. Per the germline V gene, CDR1 is SNHLY and CDR2 is FYNNEI. The CDR3 loop reads CASSGTGNQPQHF. The DNA read from the CDR3 is TGTGCCAGCAGTGGGACAGGGAATCAGCCC.

This clone was seen many times. The CDR3 extends 3 residues past the end of the read, so its final part is completed from the germline J gene. The V call is TRBV20-1, the J call TRBJ2-5; 9 bases align to TRBD2. The V gene end was trimmed by 6 bases and the J gene end by 3 bases; junction bases not matched to a gene: 5. The CDR3 is 13 amino acids. Germline V gene lookup returns CDR1 DFQATT and CDR2 SNEGSKA (reference sequence). CDR3 loop: CSALASGEETQYF. CDR3 DNA (partial): TGCAGTGCGCTAGCTAGCGGGGAAGAGACC.

This clone has at least ten counts. The CDR3 end lies 3 residues beyond the end of the read and is filled in from the germline J gene. This chain connects TRBV5-4 to TRBJ1-2, with D possibly TRBD1 on 6 matching bases. Trimming took 1 base from V and 1 from J, leaving 11 bases between them. Germline CDR1 and CDR2: SGHNT and YYREEE (reference sequence). The CDR3 totals 15 residues. CDR3 residues: CASSLPYRDNYGYTF. Partial CDR3 DNA: TGTGCCAGCAGCTTGCCGTACAGGGATAACTATGGC. The full variable domain, its missing parts supplied by reference TRBV5-4 and TRBJ1-2, is ETGVTQSPTHLIKTRGQQVTLRCSSQSGHNTVSWYQQALGQGPQFIFQYYREEENGRGNFPPRFSGLQFPNYSSELNVNALELDDSALYLCASSLPYRDNYGYTFGSGTRLTVV.

This clone was observed many times. The CDR3 region is CASSLHSLNTGELFF. The sequenced part of the CDR3 DNA is TGTGCCAGCAGCTTACACAGCCTGAACACCGGGGAG. The chain uses TRBV5-4 and TRBJ2-2; D gene unclear. The CDR3 end is not reached by the read, which stops 3 residues before it; the germline J gene fills it in. CDR3 size: 15 residues. The V gene lost 2 bases and the J gene lost 1 base, with 9 bases spanning the gap. Germline V gene lookup returns CDR1 SGHNT and CDR2 YYREEE (reference sequence). Complete variable domain (other parts from reference TRBV5-4 and TRBJ2-2): ETGVTQSPTHLIKTRGQQVTLRCSSQSGHNTVSWYQQALGQGPQFIFQYYREEENGRGNFPPRFSGLQFPNYSSELNVNALELDDSALYLCASSLHSLNTGELFFGEGSRLTVL.

This clone occurred a few times. The read terminates 3 residues before the CDR3 end, so the remaining end is supplied by the germline J gene. V and J are TRBV5-6 and TRBJ2-3; D remains ambiguous. The V and J ends lost 2 bases and 0 bases respectively, with 4 bases between them. The CDR3 has 13 amino acids. The germline CDR1 and CDR2 sequences are SGHDT and YYEEEE. Here the CDR3 reads CASSFSSTDTQYF. The CDR3 DNA, read in part, is TGTGCCAGCAGCTTTTCTAGCACAGATACG.

This clone was recorded many times. The read terminates 3 residues before the CDR3 end, so the remaining end is supplied by the germline J gene. V and J are TRBV23-1 and TRBJ2-3, with 9 bases aligning to TRBD1. Being an ORF, TRBV23-1 has a function that is uncertain. There are 14 residues in the CDR3. Trimming removed 8 bases from V and 2 bases from J; junction bases left unmatched: 5. CDR3 DNA (partial): TGCGCCAGCGAGACAGGGGGGTCCACAGATACG. The encoded protein is CASETGGSTDT. The whole CDR3 protein reads CASETGGSTDTQYF.

This clone was found many times. The observed sequence ends 3 residues before the CDR3 terminus, with the missing tail filled in from the germline J gene. The chain uses TRBV19 and TRBJ2-3; 7 bases align to TRBD2. CDR1 LNHDA and CDR2 SQIVND come from the germline V gene (reference sequence). The V gene end was trimmed by 4 bases and the J gene end by 2 bases; junction bases not matched to a gene: 3. CDR3 length: 14 residues. This CDR3 reads CASSKAGPTDTQYF. The DNA read from the CDR3 is TGTGCCAGTAGTAAAGCGGGACCCACAGATACG. The full variable domain, with the rest looked up from reference TRBV19 and TRBJ2-3, is DGGITQSPKYLFRKEGQNVTLSCEQNLNHDAMYWYRQDPGQGLRLIYYSQIVNDFQKGDIAEGYSVSREKKESFPLTVTSAQKNPTAFYLCASSKAGPTDTQYFGPGTRLTVL.

This clone appeared many times. Read sequence stops 3 residues before the CDR3 end, and the germline J gene provides the missing end. This CDR3 is also generated by other DNA sequences in the sample. J is TRBJ1-3 and V is TRBV30; 9 nucleotides line up with TRBD1. V lost 3 bases to trimming and J lost 9 bases; unmatched junction nucleotides: 12. In germline, CDR1 is GTSNPN, CDR2 SVGIG (reference sequence). This CDR3 is 15 amino acids long. The CDR3 reads CAWRGTGWKKGTIYF. The covered CDR3 bases are TGTGCCTGGAGGGGGACAGGGTGGAAAAAGGGCACC.

This clone was detected many times. The CDR3 end is not reached by the read, which stops 3 residues before it; the germline J gene fills it in. The chain joins TRBV18 to TRBJ1-2; 7 bases align to TRBD1. The CDR3 runs to 14 residues. Trimming at V came to 3 bases and at J to 4 bases, leaving 5 bases not matched to a gene. Per germline, CDR1 KGHSH and CDR2 LQKENI. Incomplete CDR3 DNA: TGTGCCAGCTCACCGAACAGGGGCCTCTATGGC. Translation gives CASSPNRGLYG. The entire CDR3 protein is CASSPNRGLYGYTF.

In this sample, this clone turned up many times. The CDR3 goes on 3 residues after the read ends, and that part is filled in from the germline J gene. The chain is built from TRBV20-1 and TRBJ2-3, with D maybe TRBD2 (6 bases). The V end was cut by 5 bases, the J end by 1 base, with 16 bases between. CDR1 is DFQATT and CDR2 is SNEGSKA in the germline V gene (reference sequence). This CDR3 region has 15 residues. The DNA read from the CDR3 is TGCAGTGCTGGAGTAGCGGTGCGGGGCACAGATACG. Protein sequence: CSAGVAVRGTDT. The complete CDR3 sequence is CSAGVAVRGTDTQYF.

This clone was counted many times. The read gets to within 3 residues of the CDR3 end, and the germline J gene fills in the rest. The chain links TRBV5-1 to TRBJ1-2, with a weak D call TRBD1 (6 bases). V was shortened by 0 bases and J by 4 bases, with 10 bases between the two germline ends. The CDR3 has 14 residues. CDR1 SGHRS and CDR2 YFSETQ come from the germline V gene. CDR3 bases read: TGCGCCAGCAGCTTGGACAGGGCCCCCTATGGC. Its protein product is CASSLDRAPYG. The entire CDR3 is CASSLDRAPYGYTF.

This clone was seen ten or more times. The CDR3 end is not reached by the read, which stops 3 residues before it; the germline J gene fills it in. The chain couples TRBV6-2 or TRBV6-3 to TRBJ2-2; D possibly corresponds to TRBD2 (5 bases). This CDR3 has 16 residues. CDR1 MNHEY and CDR2 SVGEGT come from the germline V gene. The ends were cut back, 0 bases at V and 6 bases at J, with 14 bases in the middle. CDR3 bases read: TGTGCCAGCAGTTACTCCTACGGCGGGTTGGCCGGGGAG. Translation: CASSYSYGGLAGE. The full CDR3 protein is CASSYSYGGLAGELFF.

This clone was counted at least ten times. The read gets to within 3 residues of the CDR3 end, and the germline J gene fills in the rest. V is TRBV20-1 and J is TRBJ2-7, with 8 positions matching TRBD2. Germline values: CDR1 DFQATT, CDR2 SNEGSKA (reference sequence). V trimming: 5 bases; J trimming: 0 bases; junction bases outside the gene matches: 9. CDR3 length: 15 amino acids. This CDR3 reads CSADVWAGGSYEQYF. The sequenced CDR3 bases are TGCAGTGCTGATGTCTGGGCGGGGGGCTCCTACGAG.

This clone was observed many times. The missing CDR3 end, 3 residues past where the read stops, is filled in from the germline J gene. This chain connects TRBV19 to TRBJ1-1; a weak D match, TRBD1 (6 bases). Trimming removed 3 bases at V and 7 bases at J, with 18 bases between. The length of the CDR3 is 15 residues. The germline V gene encodes CDR1 LNHDA and CDR2 SQIVND (reference sequence). The DNA read from the CDR3 is TGTGCCAGTAGTATTCGCCGCGGGGGCCGGGGTGAA. It is translated as CASSIRRGGRGE. In full, the CDR3 is CASSIRRGGRGEAFF.

This clone was recorded at least ten times. An end of the junction does not agree with germline; a read error may underlie this. The CDR3 loop reads CTSRGLGLMGNQPQHF. CDR3 DNA, as far as it was read: TGTACCAGCAGGGGGTTGGGGCTCATGGGCAATCAGCCC. This chain links TRBV2 with TRBJ1-5; 7 bases fit TRBD1. Read sequence stops 3 residues before the CDR3 end, and the germline J gene provides the missing end. CDR1 is SNHLY and CDR2 is FYNNEI in the germline V gene. The length of the CDR3 is 16 residues. Looking up the rest from reference TRBV2 and TRBJ1-5 gives the full variable domain: EPEVTQTPSHQVTQMGQEVILRCVPISNHLYFYWYRQILGQKVEFLVSFYNNEISEKSEIFDDQFSVERPDGSNFTLKIRSTKLEDSAMYFCTSRGLGLMGNQPQHFGDGTRLSIL.

In its sample, this clone was seen many times. The sequenced fragment ends 3 residues before the CDR3 boundary, so the rest is inferred from the germline J gene. This chain joins TRBV19 and TRBJ2-2, with TRBD2 matching 8 bases. The V segment lost 3 bases and the J segment 5 bases; nucleotides outside the gene matches: 5. Germline loops: CDR1 LNHDA, CDR2 SQIVND (reference sequence). The CDR3 runs to 15 residues. Partial CDR3 DNA: TGTGCCAGTAGTATTCGGGGGGGCCAGACCGGGGAG. This translates into CASSIRGGQTGE. In full, the CDR3 reads CASSIRGGQTGELFF.